These 12 T cell receptor beta chains share one sample of origin, sequenced in a study of radiotherapy plus CTLA-4 blockade in lung cancer. Measured with immunoSEQ multiplex PCR; TCRdb has only the in-frame clones, and not every one. The table includes 80,000 to 100,000 clones, just over 85% detected once. Sequencing used peripheral blood, obtained from a patient treated with radiotherapy plus ipilimumab. All receptors come from a human donor with non-small cell lung cancer that progressed on radiotherapy plus ipilimumab.

The genes are TRBV11-3 and TRBJ2-1, with 8 positions matching TRBD2. The CDR3 runs to 18 residues. The V gene end was trimmed by 3 bases and the J gene end by 10 bases; junction bases not matched to a gene: 20. Germline-derived CDR1 and CDR2 are SGHNT and YENEEA. In DNA form, the CDR3 reads TGTGCCAGCAGCTTCCAGACTATGGTTAGCGGGAAAGGGAGGGAGCAGTTCTTC. It is translated as CASSFQTMVSGKGREQFF.

This sequence joins TRBV30 and TRBJ2-1; 8 bases are shared with TRBD2. V shed 4 bases, J shed 0 bases, and the junction held 5 bases outside the gene matches. From germline, CDR1 is GTSNPN and CDR2 SVGIG (reference sequence). CDR3 length: 15 amino acids. CDR3 bases: TGTGCCTGGAACCCGGGACTAGACTCCTACAATGAGCAGTTCTTC. This codes for CAWNPGLDSYNEQFF.

The V call is TRBV5-1, the J call TRBJ1-2; D unresolved. The CDR3 consists of 13 residues. The germline V gene encodes CDR1 SGHRS and CDR2 YFSETQ. V dropped 6 bases and J dropped 8 bases, with 17 bases sitting between them. The CDR3 is CASTPGTLEGYTF. CDR3 nucleotide sequence: TGCGCCAGCACCCCTGGAACGCTGGAGGGCTACACCTTC. The full variable domain, its missing parts supplied by reference TRBV5-1 and TRBJ1-2, is KAGVTQTPRYLIKTRGQQVTLSCSPISGHRSVSWYQQTPGQGLQFLFEYFSETQRNKGNFPGRFSGRQFSNSRSEMNVSTLELGDSALYLCASTPGTLEGYTFGSGTRLTVV.

This clone has only one observation. The chain is built from TRBV5-1 and TRBJ1-1; D perhaps matches TRBD1 (5 bases). V lost 3 bases, J lost 1 base, and 10 bases lay in between. This CDR3 comprises 14 residues. Germline V gives CDR1 SGHRS, CDR2 YFSETQ. The CDR3 nucleotides are TGCGCCAGCAGCTCCGGGACGGCGAACACTGAAGCTTTCTTT. The encoded protein is CASSSGTANTEAFF.

The chain uses TRBV20-1 and TRBJ2-1; D remains ambiguous. Between the trimmed V and J ends, which lost 1 base and 7 bases, there was a span of 5 bases. This CDR3 has 11 amino acids. Looked up from germline, CDR1 is DFQATT and CDR2 is SNEGSKA (reference sequence). In DNA, the CDR3 is TGCAGTGCTAGAGGGGGAAATGAGCAGTTCTTC. Encoded protein: CSARGGNEQFF.

The genes are TRBV18 and TRBJ2-7; 7 bases are a match to TRBD1. The germline gives CDR1 KGHSH, CDR2 LQKENI. V trimming: 5 bases; J trimming: 3 bases; junction bases outside the gene matches: 10. The CDR3 totals 15 residues. The CDR3 region is CASSAGTAASYEQYF. In DNA, the CDR3 is TGTGCCAGCTCAGCAGGGACAGCGGCCAGCTACGAGCAGTACTTC.

This clone has a count of ten or more. The chain uses TRBV15 and TRBJ1-5, with D uncertain. The CDR3 covers 14 residues. CDR1 is LNHNV and CDR2 is YYDKDF in the germline V gene (reference sequence). V was shortened by 5 bases and J by 3 bases, with 11 bases between the two germline ends. CDR3 region: CATSGVEDNQPQHF. The CDR3 nucleotides read TGTGCCACCAGCGGTGTTGAGGACAATCAGCCCCAGCATTTT. Full variable domain (missing parts from reference TRBV15 and TRBJ1-5): DAMVIQNPRYQVTQFGKPVTLSCSQTLNHNVMYWYQQKSSQAPKLLFHYYDKDFNNEADTPDNFQSRRPNTSFCFLDIRSPGLGDTAMYLCATSGVEDNQPQHFGDGTRLSIL.

The genes are TRBV5-4 and TRBJ1-3; D unclear. CDR3 length: 15 amino acids. Deletions cut 0 bases from V and 4 bases from J, with 11 bases between. Germline V gene sequence: CDR1 SGHNT, CDR2 YYREEE (reference sequence). CDR3 sequence: CASSLEGAGGNTIYF. CDR3 bases: TGTGCCAGCAGCTTGGAAGGAGCGGGGGGAAACACCATATATTTT.

V and J are TRBV6-5 and TRBJ1-2; the D is unclear. The CDR3 runs to 14 residues. Germline values: CDR1 MNHEY, CDR2 SVGAGI. Trimming took off 6 bases at V and 2 bases at J, with 13 bases between the two ends. As DNA, the CDR3 is TGTGCCAGCAGCCCCAGAGAGTCAAACTATGGCTACACCTTC. Protein product: CASSPRESNYGYTF.

V gene TRBV18 combines with J gene TRBJ1-1; a possible D gene is TRBD1 (5 bases). This CDR3 comprises 12 residues. CDR1 is KGHSH, CDR2 LQKENI, per germline. Trimming removed 6 bases at V and 5 bases at J, with 10 bases between. CDR3 sequence (DNA): TGTGCCAGCTCGCCCAGGGAGACTGAAGCTTTCTTT. Translation gives CASSPRETEAFF.

The V gene is TRBV11-2, the J gene TRBJ2-5; 16 nucleotides agree with TRBD2. Germline CDR1 and CDR2: SGHAT and FQNNGV. V lost 5 bases and J lost 7; bases outside the gene matches: 4. This CDR3 has 15 residues. The CDR3 nucleotides are TGTGCCAGCAGCCTAGGGACTAGCGGGGGGGGGACCCAGTACTTC. It specifies CASSLGTSGGGTQYF.

This sequence joins TRBV9 and TRBJ2-1, with TRBD2 as a possible D gene (5 bases). The length of the CDR3 is 14 residues. Germline values: CDR1 SGDLS, CDR2 YYNGEE. The V end lost 0 bases, the J end lost 7 bases, and 11 bases lay between the germline ends. The CDR3 region is CASSVGTAGNEQFF. As DNA, the CDR3 is TGTGCCAGCAGCGTAGGGACCGCGGGTAATGAGCAGTTCTTC.